These 30 T cell receptor beta chains share one sample of origin, sequenced in a study of a mutant IDH1 vaccine in newly diagnosed glioma. Libraries were prepared by immunoSEQ multiplex PCR; TCRdb keeps only in-frame clonotypes and omits some of them. The sample has some 70,000 clones; nearly 85% are singletons. The antigens of these receptors remain unknown. Time point described: week 23, last vaccination. Doses consisted of 300 ug of mutant IDH1 20-mer peptide each, paired with topical imiquimod. The sequencing used PBMCs, collected from a glioma patient whose treatment included an IDH1 peptide vaccine. These receptors all stem from a man aged 18 to 29 with glioma.

This chain uses TRBV29-1 with TRBJ2-3; D call uncertain. Trimming cost V 2 bases and J 2 bases, with 14 bases left between them. The CDR3 runs to 15 residues. Germline-derived CDR1 and CDR2 are SQVTM and ANQGSEA. CDR3 residues: CSVEPTVAYTDTQYF. CDR3 DNA sequence: TGCAGCGTTGAACCGACGGTGGCCTACACAGATACGCAGTATTTT.

This chain links TRBV25-1 with TRBJ2-7, with 10 nucleotides matching TRBD2. Germline V lookup: CDR1 MGHDK, CDR2 SYGVNS. J gave up 3 bases and V 0 bases, and 2 bases lay outside the gene matches. The CDR3 length is 15 residues. In nucleotides, the CDR3 is TGTGCCAGCAGTGAATACGAGCGGGAGGGCTACGAGCAGTACTTC. Amino acids: CASSEYEREGYEQYF.

The chain combines TRBV7-9 with TRBJ2-6; D is perhaps TRBD1 or TRBD2 (5 bases each). The length of the CDR3 is 19 residues. Trimming removed 2 bases from V and 0 bases from J, with 17 bases in between. The V gene's germline CDR1 is SEHNR and CDR2 FQNEAQ (reference sequence). CDR3 amino acids: CASSLTRDRVVSGANVLTF. The CDR3 nucleotides read TGTGCCAGCAGCTTAACCCGGGACCGAGTCGTCTCTGGGGCCAACGTCCTGACTTTC.

The chain uses TRBV2 and TRBJ2-2, with 12 bases fitting TRBD2. J lost 7 bases, V lost 6 bases, and 3 bases had no gene match. Germline V gene lookup returns CDR1 SNHLY and CDR2 FYNNEI. The CDR3 covers 14 residues. DNA of the CDR3: TGTGCCAGCAGACTACTAGCGGGGGGCGGGGAGCTGTTTTTT. This translates into CASRLLAGGGELFF. The full variable domain, with the rest looked up from reference TRBV2 and TRBJ2-2, is EPEVTQTPSHQVTQMGQEVILRCVPISNHLYFYWYRQILGQKVEFLVSFYNNEISEKSEIFDDQFSVERPDGSNFTLKIRSTKLEDSAMYFCASRLLAGGGELFFGEGSRLTVL.

This clone came up once. The chain has TRBV4-3 and TRBJ1-2; D not resolved. Trimming pared 4 bases from V and 8 bases from J, leaving 17 bases between. Germline CDR1 and CDR2: LGHNA and YSLEER. The CDR3 totals 14 residues. The CDR3 protein is CASSRSNYGEGYTF. CDR3 DNA sequence: TGCGCCAGCAGCCGTTCCAATTACGGTGAGGGCTACACCTTC.

This chain connects TRBV15 to TRBJ1-4; D unresolved. This CDR3 region has 14 residues. The germline V gene encodes CDR1 LNHNV and CDR2 YYDKDF (reference sequence). Trimming took off 9 bases at V and 0 bases at J, with 11 bases between the two ends. The DNA for the CDR3 is TGTGCCACAACCTCCGGGACAACTAATGAAAAACTGTTTTTT. As protein: CATTSGTTNEKLFF.

This sequence joins TRBV5-6 and TRBJ1-2; 7 bases are shared with TRBD1. This CDR3 is 19 amino acids long. Germline V gives CDR1 SGHDT, CDR2 YYEEEE. The ends lost 3 bases at V and 4 bases at J; junction bases unmatched: 21. DNA of the CDR3: TGTGCCAGCAGCTACGCGCCCGGGACAGAACTCCTAATGACCTATGGCTACACCTTC. Translated, it gives CASSYAPGTELLMTYGYTF.

This chain connects TRBV5-8 to TRBJ1-4; 11 nucleotides line up with TRBD1. J lost 7 bases, V lost 3 bases, and 2 bases had no gene match. Germline CDR1 and CDR2: SGHTS and YDEGEE. This CDR3 spans 14 amino acids. CDR3 protein: CASSSGTGGEKLFF. For the CDR3, the DNA is TGTGCCAGCAGCTCCGGGACAGGGGGTGAAAAACTGTTTTTT. Filled out from reference TRBV5-8 and TRBJ1-4, the complete variable domain reads EAGVTQSPTHLIKTRGQQATLRCSPISGHTSVYWYQQALGLGLQFLLWYDEGEERNRGNFPPRFSGRQFPNYSSELNVNALELEDSALYLCASSSGTGGEKLFFGSGTQLSVL.

This chain uses TRBV2 with TRBJ1-2, with D possibly matching TRBD1 (5 bases). This CDR3 comprises 14 residues. Germline V lookup: CDR1 SNHLY, CDR2 FYNNEI. The germline V and J ends were trimmed by 1 base and 12 bases, with 18 bases remaining between them. CDR3 protein: CASSEELRGYKHTF. The CDR3 nucleotides read TGTGCCAGCAGTGAAGAGTTGCGGGGGTATAAACACACCTTC.

V and J are TRBV7-2 and TRBJ1-5; D is unresolved. This CDR3 has 12 amino acids. Germline CDR1 is SGHTA and CDR2 is FQGNSA. Trimming removed 5 bases at V and 0 bases at J, with 2 bases between. This CDR3 is CASSGSNQPQHF. The CDR3 nucleotides are TGTGCCAGCAGCGGTAGCAATCAGCCCCAGCATTTT.

This clone was counted only a few times. The gene calls are TRBV9 and TRBJ1-1, with D unclear. With 5 bases removed from V and 4 bases from J, the gap between germline ends came to 6 bases. The CDR3 spans 11 residues. Germline V CDR1 and CDR2: SGDLS, YYNGEE. CDR3 DNA: TGTGCCAGCAGATCTGGCACTGAAGCTTTCTTT. This encodes CASRSGTEAFF.

This clone has a handful of counts. The chain recombines TRBV9 with TRBJ1-1; maybe TRBD1 (5 bases). This CDR3 is 13 amino acids long. Germline V gene sequence: CDR1 SGDLS, CDR2 YYNGEE. With 2 bases removed from V and 5 bases from J, the gap between germline ends came to 10 bases. The CDR3 DNA reads TGTGCCAGCAGCGTCCCAGGGACGACTGAAGCTTTCTTT. As protein: CASSVPGTTEAFF.

The chain joins TRBV13 to TRBJ1-2; no definite D call. CDR1 is PRHDT and CDR2 is FYEKMQ in the germline V gene (reference sequence). Trimming left V 3 bases short and J 2 bases short, with 13 bases between. The CDR3 is made up of 15 amino acids. In nucleotides, the CDR3 is TGTGCCAGCAGCTTCCTCCCGACGGGGAACTATGGCTACACCTTC. Residues: CASSFLPTGNYGYTF.

The CDR3 DNA follows: TGCGCCAGCAGCTTGGTAGAGCCAGATACGCAGTATTTT. It translates to CASSLVEPDTQYF. The chain uses TRBV5-1 and TRBJ2-3; the D is unclear. The CDR3 covers 13 residues. Germline lookup yields CDR1 SGHRS and CDR2 YFSETQ. Trimming removed 0 bases from V and 4 bases from J, with 6 bases in between.

CDR3 in DNA: TGTGCCAGCAGTGCCTACAGGGTCTTCTTT. It codes for CASSAYRVFF. The rearrangement uses TRBV25-1 and TRBJ1-1; possibly TRBD1 for D (6 bases). There are 10 residues in the CDR3. Trimming cost V 4 bases and J 14 bases, with 11 bases left between them. CDR1 is MGHDK, CDR2 SYGVNS, per germline. The whole variable domain, filled in from reference TRBV25-1 and TRBJ1-1, reads EADIYQTPRYLVIGTGKKITLECSQTMGHDKMYWYQQDPGMELHLIHYSYGVNSTEKGDLSSESTVSRIRTEHFPLTLESARPSHTSQYLCASSAYRVFFGQGTRLTVV.

The V and J genes are TRBV7-9 and TRBJ1-1; no clear D gene. Germline-derived CDR1 and CDR2 are SEHNR and FQNEAQ (reference sequence). CDR3 length equals 13 residues. Trimming left V 6 bases short and J 0 bases short, with 8 bases between. The CDR3 sequence is CASRFGMNTEAFF. The CDR3 DNA follows: TGTGCCAGCAGGTTCGGTATGAACACTGAAGCTTTCTTT.

This clone occurred a few times. The chain combines TRBV5-4 with TRBJ1-1; D gene ambiguous. Trimming stripped 0 bases from V and 2 bases from J, with 5 bases between. The CDR3 spans 13 residues. Germline CDR1 is SGHNT and CDR2 is YYREEE (reference sequence). The CDR3 loop is CASSLVVNTEAFF. The DNA for the CDR3 is TGTGCCAGCAGCTTGGTAGTAAACACTGAAGCTTTCTTT.

The sample holds a few counts of this clone. The rearrangement links TRBV9 to TRBJ1-5; D call uncertain. Looked up from germline, CDR1 is SGDLS and CDR2 is YYNGEE. The CDR3 runs 13 residues. With 0 bases removed from V and 10 bases from J, the gap between germline ends came to 11 bases. CDR3 region: CASSVGPATPQHF. CDR3 in DNA: TGTGCCAGCAGCGTAGGACCGGCCACCCCCCAGCATTTT. The whole variable domain, remainder taken from reference TRBV9 and TRBJ1-5, is DSGVTQTPKHLITATGQRVTLRCSPRSGDLSVYWYQQSLDQGLQFLIQYYNGEERAKGNILERFSAQQFPDLHSELNLSSLELGDSALYFCASSVGPATPQHFGDGTRLSIL.

This clone was picked up a small number of times. The rearrangement uses TRBV5-6 and TRBJ1-1; D may be TRBD1 (5 bases). Germline lookup yields CDR1 SGHDT and CDR2 YYEEEE. With 0 bases removed from V and 0 bases from J, the gap between germline ends came to 18 bases. The length of the CDR3 is 18 residues. The chain's CDR3 is CASSLVGQGLDMNTEAFF. The DNA for the CDR3 is TGTGCCAGCAGCTTGGTAGGGCAGGGATTAGACATGAACACTGAAGCTTTCTTT.

There are a few counts of this clone. The V and J genes are TRBV29-1 and TRBJ1-2; 9 bases fit TRBD1. V shed 6 bases, J shed 6 bases, and the junction held 5 bases outside the gene matches. The CDR3 extends over 12 amino acids. The germline V gene encodes CDR1 SQVTM and CDR2 ANQGSEA. The CDR3 bases are TGCAGCGTCCGGAGGACAGGGGATGGCTACACCTTC. Translation: CSVRRTGDGYTF.

This clone was picked up a small number of times. This chain links TRBV27 with TRBJ2-7, with D perhaps being TRBD1 or TRBD2 (5 bases each). Germline loops: CDR1 MNHEY, CDR2 SMNVEV (reference sequence). CDR3 size: 13 residues. V was trimmed by 3 bases and J by 4 bases, leaving 10 bases between them. CDR3 protein: CASSLGVGYEQYF. In DNA form, the CDR3 reads TGTGCCAGCAGTTTGGGGGTAGGGTACGAGCAGTACTTC.

The chain recombines TRBV9 with TRBJ1-5; D is uncertain. Germline V gene sequence: CDR1 SGDLS, CDR2 YYNGEE. Trimming removed 0 bases at V and 4 bases at J, with 8 bases between. The CDR3 totals 14 residues. The CDR3 loop is CASSVDGVNQPQHF. Written as DNA, the CDR3 is TGTGCCAGCAGCGTAGATGGGGTTAATCAGCCCCAGCATTTT.

This clone was seen a single time. V usage is TRBV29-1 and J usage is TRBJ2-7; D perhaps matches TRBD2 (5 bases). This CDR3 has 18 residues. CDR1 is SQVTM and CDR2 is ANQGSEA in the germline V gene. V was clipped by 2 bases and J by 1 base, with 24 bases between them. For the CDR3, the DNA is TGCAGCGTTGAACCCCTACGGGAAGACTACCTAATGTCCTACGAGCAGTACTTC. Protein product: CSVEPLREDYLMSYEQYF.

This chain joins TRBV6-6 and TRBJ2-1; D is uncertain. CDR1 is MNHNY and CDR2 is SVGAGI in the germline V gene (reference sequence). V was clipped by 4 bases and J by 5 bases, with 9 bases between them. The CDR3 contains 13 residues. In DNA form, the CDR3 reads TGTGCCAGCAGTTTCCCGTCAAACAATGAGCAGTTCTTC. Its translation: CASSFPSNNEQFF.

The chain carries TRBV28 and TRBJ1-2; 7 nucleotides line up with TRBD1. V was clipped by 7 bases and J by 4 bases; unmatched bases: 6. Germline CDR1 MDHEN, CDR2 SYDVKM. The CDR3 length is 13 residues. In nucleotides, the CDR3 is TGTGCCAGCATCGACAGGGTCTTCTATGGCTACACCTTC. It is translated as CASIDRVFYGYTF.

J is TRBJ2-5 and V is TRBV29-1; D is ambiguous. The CDR3 spans 11 residues. The V gene's germline CDR1 is SQVTM and CDR2 ANQGSEA. The ends were cut back, 1 base at V and 5 bases at J, with 5 bases in the middle. CDR3 protein: CSVEGTETQYF. CDR3 bases: TGCAGCGTTGAAGGGACGGAGACCCAGTACTTC. Filled out from reference TRBV29-1 and TRBJ2-5, the complete variable domain reads SAVISQKPSRDICQRGTSLTIQCQVDSQVTMMFWYRQQPGQSLTLIATANQGSEATYESGFVIDKFPISRPNLTFSTLTVSNMSPEDSSIYLCSVEGTETQYFGPGTRLLVL.

This clone was observed a handful of times. CDR3 nucleotide sequence: TGTGCCTGGAGGTACAGCGCTGGAAACACCATATATTTT. This encodes CAWRYSAGNTIYF. V usage is TRBV30 and J usage is TRBJ1-3; D is ambiguous. Per the germline V gene, CDR1 is GTSNPN and CDR2 is SVGIG (reference sequence). The CDR3 covers 13 residues. V lost 3 bases and J 2 bases, leaving 8 bases between the germline ends.

A note on this clone: The identical CDR3 is also encoded by other nucleotide sequences in the sample. The rearrangement links TRBV4-3 to TRBJ1-2, with D uncertain. The ends were cut back, 0 bases at V and 2 bases at J, with 4 bases in the middle. The V gene's germline CDR1 is LGHNA and CDR2 YSLEER. The CDR3 sequence is 13 residues long. The CDR3 loop reads CASSQEQNYGYTF. The CDR3 nucleotides read TGCGCCAGCAGCCAAGAGCAGAACTATGGCTACACCTTC.

The chain links TRBV10-3 to TRBJ1-1; weak D call: TRBD1 (6 bases). Germline values: CDR1 ENHRY, CDR2 SYGVKD. With 4 bases removed from V and 1 base from J, the gap between germline ends came to 13 bases. The length of the CDR3 is 15 residues. The CDR3 DNA reads as TGTGCCATCAGTGGGAACGGGGGCGCGAACACTGAAGCTTTCTTT. Translation: CAISGNGGANTEAFF.

The chain couples TRBV9 to TRBJ2-7, with a tentative D call TRBD1 (5 bases). The CDR3 runs to 13 residues. Trimming stripped 4 bases from V and 3 bases from J, with 11 bases between. Germline-derived CDR1 and CDR2 are SGDLS and YYNGEE. As DNA, the CDR3 is TGTGCCAGCAGCCCGACAGTGGGCTACGAGCAGTACTTC. This translates into CASSPTVGYEQYF.